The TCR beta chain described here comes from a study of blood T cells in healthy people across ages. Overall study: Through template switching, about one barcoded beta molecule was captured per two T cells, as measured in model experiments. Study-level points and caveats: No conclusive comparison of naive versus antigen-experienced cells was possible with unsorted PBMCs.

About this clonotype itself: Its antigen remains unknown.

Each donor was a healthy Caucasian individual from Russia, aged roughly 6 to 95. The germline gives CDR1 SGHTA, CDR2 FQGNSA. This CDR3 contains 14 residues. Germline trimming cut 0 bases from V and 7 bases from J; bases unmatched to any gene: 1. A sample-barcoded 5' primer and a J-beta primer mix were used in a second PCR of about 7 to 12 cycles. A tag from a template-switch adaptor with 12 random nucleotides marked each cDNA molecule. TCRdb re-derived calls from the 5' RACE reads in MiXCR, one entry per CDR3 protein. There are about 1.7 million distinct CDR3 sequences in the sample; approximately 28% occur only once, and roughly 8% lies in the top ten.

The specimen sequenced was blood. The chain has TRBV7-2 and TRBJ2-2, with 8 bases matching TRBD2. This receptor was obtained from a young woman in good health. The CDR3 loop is CASSLASGIGELFF. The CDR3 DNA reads TGTGCCAGCAGCTTAGCTAGCGGGATCGGGGAGCTGTTTTTT. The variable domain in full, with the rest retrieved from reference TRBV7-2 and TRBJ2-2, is GAGVSQSPSNKVTEKGKDVELRCDPISGHTALYWYRQSLGQGLEFLIYFQGNSAPDKSGLPSDRFSAERTGGSVSTLTIQRTQQEDSAVYLCASSLASGIGELFFGEGSRLTVL.